This entry describes one TCR beta chain. Its cognate antigen is unknown. These data come from a study of shared clonotypes between healthy human individuals. Study-level points and caveats: Non-shared clonotypes had lower generation probabilities than those shared by all four donors. For naive CD4 cells, approximately 5% of clonotypes were shared across a handful of donors.

V dropped 5 bases and J dropped 5 bases, with 12 bases sitting between them. The CDR3 has 13 amino acids. Per germline, CDR1 SGHVS and CDR2 FQNEAQ. Naive CD8 cells were CD45RO-negative, positively selected for CCR7, excluding terminally differentiated effector memory CD45RA+ cells. Assay used: immunoSEQ multiplex PCR; TCRdb lists only in-frame clones, some missing. The sample consists of about 590,000 clones, just under 97% of them appearing once. The V call is TRBV7-8, the J call TRBJ1-2; D might be TRBD1 (5 bases). This clonotype originated in a woman aged 25 to 39 in good health. The sequenced sample consisted of naive CD8+ T cells sorted from blood. The CDR3 spells CASSPGLTYGYTF. Written as DNA, the CDR3 is TGTGCCAGCAGCCCGGGACTGACATATGGCTACACCTTC.